Presented here are 9 T cell receptor beta chains from one specimen sequenced in a study of CD8 T cells in ankylosing spondylitis. General observations from the study: Typical of ankylosing spondylitis blood, it appeared, was a TCR beta motif of several highly homologous variants.

TCRdb re-called the 5' RACE reads through MiXCR, storing one row per CDR3 protein. Here the sample spans approximately 550,000 distinct CDR3 sequences, roughly 12% being singletons. Their antigens are not known. Sequenced material: blood, either unsorted or a sorted T cell fraction (not recorded which). Receptors were obtained from a male donor with ankylosing spondylitis.

This clonotype was detected once. This sequence joins TRBV30 and TRBJ2-5; no definite D call. Trimming cost V 4 bases and J 5 bases, with 11 bases left between them. This CDR3 has 12 residues. CDR1 and CDR2 from the germline V gene are GTSNPN and SVGIG (reference sequence). The CDR3 nucleotides are TGTGCCTGGAAAGGTTCGGTGGAGACCCAGTACTTC. Residues: CAWKGSVETQYF.

The chain employs TRBV20-1 and TRBJ1-5; unclear D gene. The CDR3 is 12 residues long. CDR1 is DFQATT, CDR2 SNEGSKA, per germline (reference sequence). The germline V and J ends were trimmed by 3 bases and 6 bases, with 9 bases remaining between them. The CDR3 DNA is TGCAGTGCTAGTGAGGGTACTCAGCCCCAGCATTTT. Its translation is CSASEGTQPQHF.

This clonotype was recorded a few times. The chain has TRBV15 and TRBJ2-1, with D possibly matching TRBD2 (5 bases). This CDR3 is built from 15 residues. Germline V gives CDR1 LNHNV, CDR2 YYDKDF (reference sequence). V shed 0 bases and J shed 1 base, with 7 bases lying between them. This CDR3 is CATSRDWESYNEQFF. As DNA, the CDR3 is TGTGCCACCAGCAGAGATTGGGAGTCCTACAATGAGCAGTTCTTC.

V is TRBV6-1 and J is TRBJ1-1, with D possibly matching TRBD1 (6 bases). V lost 3 bases and J lost 3, with 8 bases in between. The CDR3 is 13 residues long. CDR1 and CDR2 from the germline V gene are MNHNS and SASEGT. Here the CDR3 reads CASSDRGYTEAFF. CDR3 in DNA: TGTGCCAGCAGTGACAGGGGTTACACTGAAGCTTTCTTT.

This clonotype came up many times. The rearrangement links TRBV7-6 to TRBJ1-1, with 7 bases fitting TRBD1. V lost 3 bases to trimming and J lost 1 base; unmatched junction nucleotides: 2. The CDR3 length is 14 residues. CDR1 and CDR2 (germline): SGHVS, FNYEAQ. The CDR3, as DNA: TGTGCCAGCAGCTTGAGGGGGCCGAACACTGAAGCTTTCTTT. It yields the protein CASSLRGPNTEAFF.

This clonotype was recorded at least ten times. V is TRBV27 and J is TRBJ1-6; 7 nucleotides align to TRBD1. The trim removed 6 bases at V and 9 bases at J, leaving 5 bases unmatched. This CDR3 spans 13 amino acids. Germline V gene lookup returns CDR1 MNHEY and CDR2 SMNVEV (reference sequence). The CDR3 loop reads CASRGRQGSPLHF. CDR3 sequence (DNA): TGTGCCAGCAGGGGTAGACAGGGTTCACCCCTCCACTTT.

This clonotype has only a few counts. This chain joins TRBV29-1 and TRBJ2-1; D ambiguous. The CDR3 has 11 residues. The germline V gene encodes CDR1 SQVTM and CDR2 ANQGSEA. Trimming left V 3 bases short and J 9 bases short, with 9 bases between. The CDR3 loop is CSVETTREQFF. The DNA of the CDR3 is TGCAGCGTTGAGACCACACGTGAGCAGTTCTTC.

This clonotype was counted at least ten times. This chain uses TRBV5-1 with TRBJ2-1; D call uncertain. The length of the CDR3 is 15 residues. The germline V and J ends were trimmed by 0 bases and 5 bases, with 12 bases remaining between them. From germline, CDR1 is SGHRS and CDR2 YFSETQ. CDR3 loop: CASSLVSALNNEQFF. CDR3 nucleotides: TGCGCCAGCAGCTTGGTATCGGCCCTCAACAATGAGCAGTTCTTC. The full variable domain, rest sourced from reference TRBV5-1 and TRBJ2-1, is KAGVTQTPRYLIKTRGQQVTLSCSPISGHRSVSWYQQTPGQGLQFLFEYFSETQRNKGNFPGRFSGRQFSNSRSEMNVSTLELGDSALYLCASSLVSALNNEQFFGPGTRLTVL.

The table lists this clonotype with many counts. This chain joins TRBV24-1 and TRBJ2-1, with 9 bases matching TRBD2. V shed 5 bases, J shed 6 bases, and the junction held 19 bases outside the gene matches. CDR1 and CDR2 from the germline V gene are KGHDR and SFDVKD. This CDR3 comprises 19 residues. The CDR3 coding sequence is TGTGCCACCAGTGCCACAGCCTCTAGCGGGACCGCCGCCATCAATGAGCAGTTCTTC. Its protein product is CATSATASSGTAAINEQFF.